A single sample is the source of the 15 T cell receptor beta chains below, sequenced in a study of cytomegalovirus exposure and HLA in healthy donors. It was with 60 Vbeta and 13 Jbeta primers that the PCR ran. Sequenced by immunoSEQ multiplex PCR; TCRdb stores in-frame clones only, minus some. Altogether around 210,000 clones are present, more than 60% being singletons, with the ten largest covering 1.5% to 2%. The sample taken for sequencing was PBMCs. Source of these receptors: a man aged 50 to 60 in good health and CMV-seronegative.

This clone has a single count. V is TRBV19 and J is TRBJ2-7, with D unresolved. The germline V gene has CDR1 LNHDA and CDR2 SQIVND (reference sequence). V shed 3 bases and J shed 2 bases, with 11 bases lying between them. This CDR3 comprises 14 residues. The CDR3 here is CASSILSVTYEQYF. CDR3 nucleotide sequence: TGTGCCAGTAGTATTCTCAGCGTAACCTACGAGCAGTACTTC.

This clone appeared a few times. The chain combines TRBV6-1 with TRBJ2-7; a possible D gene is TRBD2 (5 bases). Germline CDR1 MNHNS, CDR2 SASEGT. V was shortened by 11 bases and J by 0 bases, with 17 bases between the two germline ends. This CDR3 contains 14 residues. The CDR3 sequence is CASSFEGYSYEQYF. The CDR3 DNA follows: TGTGCCTCGTCTTTTGAGGGTTACTCCTACGAGCAGTACTTC.

CDR3 in amino acids: CASGGTLNTEAFF. CDR3 nucleotides: TGTGCCAGCGGGGGGACGTTGAACACTGAAGCTTTCTTT. The gene calls are TRBV9 and TRBJ1-1, with D possibly being TRBD1 (5 bases). The germline CDR1 and CDR2 sequences are SGDLS and YYNGEE. V was cut by 7 bases and J by 0 bases, with 10 bases left in between. CDR3 length equals 13 residues.

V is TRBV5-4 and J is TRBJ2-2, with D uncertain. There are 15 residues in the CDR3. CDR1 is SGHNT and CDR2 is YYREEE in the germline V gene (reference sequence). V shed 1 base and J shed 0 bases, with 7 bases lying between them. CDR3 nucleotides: TGTGCCAGCAGCTTGCCGCTACCGAACACCGGGGAGCTGTTTTTT. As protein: CASSLPLPNTGELFF.

The CDR3 loop is CASSFVEIAGGFNPPSTDTQYF. CDR3 bases: TGTGCCAGCAGTTTTGTGGAGATAGCGGGAGGGTTTAATCCCCCCAGCACAGATACGCAGTATTTT. The chain uses TRBV28 and TRBJ2-3; TRBD2 aligns across 11 bases. The CDR3 runs 22 residues. Unmatched junction bases numbered 20, after V lost 3 bases and J lost 0 bases. Germline CDR1 MDHEN, CDR2 SYDVKM. The whole variable domain, remainder taken from reference TRBV28 and TRBJ2-3, is DVKVTQSSRYLVKRTGEKVFLECVQDMDHENMFWYRQDPGLGLRLIYFSYDVKMKEKGDIPEGYSVSREKKERFSLILESASTNQTSMYLCASSFVEIAGGFNPPSTDTQYFGPGTRLTVL.

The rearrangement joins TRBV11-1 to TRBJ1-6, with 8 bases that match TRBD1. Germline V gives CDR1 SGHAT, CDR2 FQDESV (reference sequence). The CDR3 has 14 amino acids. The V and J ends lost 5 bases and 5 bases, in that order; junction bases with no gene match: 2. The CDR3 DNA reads TGTGCCAGCAGCCGGACAGGGAATAATTCACCCCTCCACTTT. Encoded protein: CASSRTGNNSPLHF.

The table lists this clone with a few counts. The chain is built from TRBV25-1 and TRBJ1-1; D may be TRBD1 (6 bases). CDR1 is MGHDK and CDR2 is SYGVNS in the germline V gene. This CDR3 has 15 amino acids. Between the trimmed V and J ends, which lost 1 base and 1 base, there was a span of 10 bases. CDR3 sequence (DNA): TGTGCCAGCAGTGAATCTAGCAGGGGGAACACTGAAGCTTTCTTT. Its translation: CASSESSRGNTEAFF.

The DNA of the CDR3 is TGCGCCAGCAGCTTGTCAGGGGCCACCGGGGAGCTGTTTTTT. Its protein is CASSLSGATGELFF. The rearrangement joins TRBV5-1 to TRBJ2-2; TRBD1 might be the D (6 bases). The V and J ends lost 1 base and 4 bases respectively, with 8 bases between them. Germline CDR1 SGHRS, CDR2 YFSETQ. The CDR3 length is 14 residues.

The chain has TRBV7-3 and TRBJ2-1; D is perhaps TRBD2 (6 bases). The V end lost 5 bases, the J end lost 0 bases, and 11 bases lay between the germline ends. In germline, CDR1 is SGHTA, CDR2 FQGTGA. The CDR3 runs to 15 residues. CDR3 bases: TGTGCCAGCAGCCTTAGCGGCAGCTCCTACAATGAGCAGTTCTTC. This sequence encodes CASSLSGSSYNEQFF.

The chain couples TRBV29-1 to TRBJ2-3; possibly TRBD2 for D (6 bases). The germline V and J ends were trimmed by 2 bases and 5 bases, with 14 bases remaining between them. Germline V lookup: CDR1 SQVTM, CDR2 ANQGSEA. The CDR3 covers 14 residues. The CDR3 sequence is CSVEHGRGGDTQYF. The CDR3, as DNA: TGCAGCGTTGAACACGGGAGAGGAGGAGATACGCAGTATTTT.

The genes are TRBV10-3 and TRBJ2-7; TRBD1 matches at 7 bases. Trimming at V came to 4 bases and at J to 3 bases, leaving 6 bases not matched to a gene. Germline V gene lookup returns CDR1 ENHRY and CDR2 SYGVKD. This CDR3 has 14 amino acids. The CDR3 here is CAISGTGNSYEQYF. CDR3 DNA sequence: TGTGCCATCAGTGGGACAGGTAACAGCTACGAGCAGTACTTC.

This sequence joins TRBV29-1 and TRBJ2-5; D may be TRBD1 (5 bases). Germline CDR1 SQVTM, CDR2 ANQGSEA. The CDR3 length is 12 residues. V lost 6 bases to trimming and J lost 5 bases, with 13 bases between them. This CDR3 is CSVSPGLETQYF. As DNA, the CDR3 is TGCAGCGTCTCGCCAGGGTTGGAGACCCAGTACTTC.

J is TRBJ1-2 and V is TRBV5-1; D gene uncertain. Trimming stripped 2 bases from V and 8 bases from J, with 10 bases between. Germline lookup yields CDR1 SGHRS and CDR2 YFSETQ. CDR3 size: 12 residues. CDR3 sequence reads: CASSLGGIGYTF. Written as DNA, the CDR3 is TGCGCCAGCAGCTTAGGCGGGATAGGCTACACCTTC.

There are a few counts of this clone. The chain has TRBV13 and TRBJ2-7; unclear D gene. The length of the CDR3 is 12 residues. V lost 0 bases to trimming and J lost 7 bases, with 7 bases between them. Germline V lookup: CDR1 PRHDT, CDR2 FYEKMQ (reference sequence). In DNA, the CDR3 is TGTGCCAGCAGCTTAGGCCTAAGTGAGCAGTACTTC. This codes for CASSLGLSEQYF. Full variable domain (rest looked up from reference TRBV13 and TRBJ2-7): AAGVIQSPRHLIKEKRETATLKCYPIPRHDTVYWYQQGPGQDPQFLISFYEKMQSDKGSIPDRFSAQQFSDYHSELNMSSLELGDSALYFCASSLGLSEQYFGPGTRLTVT.

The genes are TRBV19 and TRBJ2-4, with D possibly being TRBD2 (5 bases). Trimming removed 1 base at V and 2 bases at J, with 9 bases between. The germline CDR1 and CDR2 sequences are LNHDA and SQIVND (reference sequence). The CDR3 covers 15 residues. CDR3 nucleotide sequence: TGTGCCAGTAGTATAGGGACGGGAACCAAAAACATTCAGTACTTC. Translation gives CASSIGTGTKNIQYF.